Only a few counts were recorded for the clone carrying this TCR beta chain. The antigen remains undetermined. This record belongs to a study of T cells after yellow fever vaccination. Whole-study results and caveats: Reappearing after the booster were most of the clones from primary vaccination (around 96% CD4, 88% CD8). Clonotypes shared by both compartments, CD4 and CD8, made up a small share.

Each CDR3 protein gets one entry after TCRdb re-called the 5' RACE reads with MiXCR. The sample consists of 250,000 or so distinct CDR3 sequences, 3.6% of them appearing once. This CDR3 has 15 residues. In germline, CDR1 is SGHRS, CDR2 YFSETQ. Trimming took 1 base from V and 5 from J, leaving 10 bases between them. This receptor was identified in a man younger than 35 who received the YFV17D yellow fever vaccine. The starting material was PBMCs, obtained 15 days after the yellow fever booster vaccination. The chain combines TRBV5-1 with TRBJ1-6, with no clear D. The CDR3 is CASSLRPGDNSPLHF. The DNA of the CDR3 is TGCGCCAGCAGCTTGAGGCCGGGTGATAATTCACCCCTCCACTTT.